This TCR beta chain was retrieved from a study of naive and memory T cell subsets. From the second PCR step, alpha and beta chains were amplified apart. An equimolar mix of two oligonucleotides served as the beta constant-region primer for TRBC1 and TRBC2. A 12-nucleotide UMI and the SP2 primer were added to the cDNA 3' end by oligonucleotide ligation. From the UMI-ligation and nested PCR reads, TCRdb called clonotypes with MiXCR, one entry per CDR3 protein. The sample holds about 85,000 distinct CDR3 sequences, around 13% seen once. This clonotype was picked up a small number of times. Its cognate antigen is unknown. Germline CDR1 is KGHSH and CDR2 is LQKENI. The CDR3 loop spans 15 amino acids. With 4 bases removed from V and 0 bases from J, the gap between germline ends came to 7 bases. Study-wide results and limits: There was no ground truth to check naive and memory subset results.

Sequencing was carried out using central memory CD4+ T cells from blood. The TCR was taken from a human donor in good health. The genes are TRBV18 and TRBJ2-6; no reliable D call. As DNA, the CDR3 is TGTGCCAGCTCACACGAGACCTCTGGGGCCAACGTCCTGACTTTC. Translation: CASSHETSGANVLTF.